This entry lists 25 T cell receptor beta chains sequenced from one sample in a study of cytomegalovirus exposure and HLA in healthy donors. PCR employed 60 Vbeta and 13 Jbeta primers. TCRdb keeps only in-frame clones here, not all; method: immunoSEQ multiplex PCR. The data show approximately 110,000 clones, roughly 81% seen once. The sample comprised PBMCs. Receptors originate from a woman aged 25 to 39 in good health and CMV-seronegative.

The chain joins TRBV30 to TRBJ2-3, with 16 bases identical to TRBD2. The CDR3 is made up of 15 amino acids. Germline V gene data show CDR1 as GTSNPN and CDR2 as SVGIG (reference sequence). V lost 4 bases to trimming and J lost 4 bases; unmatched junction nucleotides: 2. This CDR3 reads CAWTGTSGGADTQYF. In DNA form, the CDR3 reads TGTGCCTGGACCGGGACTAGCGGGGGGGCAGATACGCAGTATTTT.

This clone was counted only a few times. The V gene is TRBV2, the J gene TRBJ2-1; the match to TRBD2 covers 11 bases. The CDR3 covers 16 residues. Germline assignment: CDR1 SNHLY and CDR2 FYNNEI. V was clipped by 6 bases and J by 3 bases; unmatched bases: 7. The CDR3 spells CASRISGRAFYNEQFF. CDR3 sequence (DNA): TGTGCCAGCAGGATTAGCGGGAGGGCCTTCTACAATGAGCAGTTCTTC.

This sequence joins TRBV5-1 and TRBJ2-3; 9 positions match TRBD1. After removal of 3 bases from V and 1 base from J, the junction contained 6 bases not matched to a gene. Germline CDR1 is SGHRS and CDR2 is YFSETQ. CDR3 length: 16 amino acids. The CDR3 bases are TGCGCCAGCAGCTCCACAGGGGGCTGGGGCACAGATACGCAGTATTTT. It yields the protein CASSSTGGWGTDTQYF.

Written as DNA, the CDR3 is TGTGCCAGTAGTATCGGAACAGTCTATCAGCCCCAGCATTTT. Translating gives CASSIGTVYQPQHF. This rearrangement joins TRBV19 to TRBJ1-5, with D hard to call. V was trimmed by 3 bases and J by 5 bases, leaving 11 bases between them. This CDR3 contains 14 residues. The germline CDR1 and CDR2 sequences are LNHDA and SQIVND (reference sequence).

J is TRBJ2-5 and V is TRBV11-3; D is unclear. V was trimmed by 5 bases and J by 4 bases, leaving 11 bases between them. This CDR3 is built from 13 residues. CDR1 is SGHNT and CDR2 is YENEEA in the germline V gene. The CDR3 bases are TGTGCCAGCAGCCGTGAGAGAGGAGAGACCCAGTACTTC. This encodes CASSRERGETQYF. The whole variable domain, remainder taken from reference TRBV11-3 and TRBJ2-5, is EAGVVQSPRYKIIEKKQPVAFWCNPISGHNTLYWYLQNLGQGPELLIRYENEEAVDDSQLPKDRFSAERLKGVDSTLKIQPAELGDSAVYLCASSRERGETQYFGPGTRLLVL.

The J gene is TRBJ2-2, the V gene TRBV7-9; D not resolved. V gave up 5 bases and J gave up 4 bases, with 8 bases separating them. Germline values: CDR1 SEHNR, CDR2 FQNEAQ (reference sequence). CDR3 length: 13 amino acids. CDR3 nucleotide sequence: TGTGCCAGCAGCAGACACATCACCGGGGAGCTGTTTTTT. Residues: CASSRHITGELFF.

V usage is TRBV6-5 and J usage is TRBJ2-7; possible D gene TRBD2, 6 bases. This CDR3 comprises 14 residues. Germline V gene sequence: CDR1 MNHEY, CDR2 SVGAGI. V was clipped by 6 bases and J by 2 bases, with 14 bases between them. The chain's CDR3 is CASRPGLRAYEQYF. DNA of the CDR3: TGTGCCAGCAGACCGGGACTTAGGGCCTACGAGCAGTACTTC.

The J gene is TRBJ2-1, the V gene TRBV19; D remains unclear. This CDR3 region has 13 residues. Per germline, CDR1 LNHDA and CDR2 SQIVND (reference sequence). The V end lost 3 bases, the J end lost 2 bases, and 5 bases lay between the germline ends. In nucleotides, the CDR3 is TGTGCCAGTAGTATGACACCCTACAATGAGCAGTTCTTC. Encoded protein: CASSMTPYNEQFF.

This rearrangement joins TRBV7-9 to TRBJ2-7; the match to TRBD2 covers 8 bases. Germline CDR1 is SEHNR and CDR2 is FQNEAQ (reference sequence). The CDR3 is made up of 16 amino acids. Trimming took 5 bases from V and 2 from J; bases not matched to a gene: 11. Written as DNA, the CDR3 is TGTGCCAGCAGCCCCGTAGCGGGACTGTCCCCCTACGAGCAGTACTTC. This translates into CASSPVAGLSPYEQYF.

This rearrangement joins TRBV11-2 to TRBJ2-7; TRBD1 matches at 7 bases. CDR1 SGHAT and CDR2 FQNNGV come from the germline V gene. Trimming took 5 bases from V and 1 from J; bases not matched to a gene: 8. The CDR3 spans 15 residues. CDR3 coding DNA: TGTGCCAGCAGCCTAAGGGACAGTTCGTCCTACGAGCAGTACTTC. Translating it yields CASSLRDSSSYEQYF.

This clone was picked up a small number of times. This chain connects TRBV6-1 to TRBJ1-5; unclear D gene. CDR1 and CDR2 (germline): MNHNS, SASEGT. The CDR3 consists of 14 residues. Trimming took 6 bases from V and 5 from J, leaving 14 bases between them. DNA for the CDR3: TGTGCCAGCAGAGACCGGGATACAGATCAGCCCCAGCATTTT. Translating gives CASRDRDTDQPQHF.

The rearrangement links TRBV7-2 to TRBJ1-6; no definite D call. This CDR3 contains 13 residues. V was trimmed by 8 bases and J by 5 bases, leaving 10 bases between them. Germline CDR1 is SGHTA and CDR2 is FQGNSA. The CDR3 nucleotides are TGTGCCAGCGGGGAGCAAGATAATTCACCCCTCCACTTT. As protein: CASGEQDNSPLHF.

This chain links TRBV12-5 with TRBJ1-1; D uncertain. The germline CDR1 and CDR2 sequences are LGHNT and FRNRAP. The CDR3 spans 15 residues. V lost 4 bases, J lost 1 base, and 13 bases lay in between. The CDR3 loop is CASGSSPLRNTEAFF. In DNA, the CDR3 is TGTGCTAGTGGTTCTTCCCCCCTACGGAACACTGAAGCTTTCTTT.

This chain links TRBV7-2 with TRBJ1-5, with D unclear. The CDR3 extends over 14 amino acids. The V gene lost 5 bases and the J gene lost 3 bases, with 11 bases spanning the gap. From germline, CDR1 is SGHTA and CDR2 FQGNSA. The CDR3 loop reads CASSTTRSNQPQHF. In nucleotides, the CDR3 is TGTGCCAGCAGCACAACGCGGTCCAATCAGCCCCAGCATTTT.

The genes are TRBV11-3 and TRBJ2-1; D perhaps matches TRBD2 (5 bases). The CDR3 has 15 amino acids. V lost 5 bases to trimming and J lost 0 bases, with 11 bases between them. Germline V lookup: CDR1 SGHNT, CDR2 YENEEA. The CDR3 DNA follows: TGTGCCAGCAGCGGTGACTACCTCTCCTACAATGAGCAGTTCTTC. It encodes CASSGDYLSYNEQFF.

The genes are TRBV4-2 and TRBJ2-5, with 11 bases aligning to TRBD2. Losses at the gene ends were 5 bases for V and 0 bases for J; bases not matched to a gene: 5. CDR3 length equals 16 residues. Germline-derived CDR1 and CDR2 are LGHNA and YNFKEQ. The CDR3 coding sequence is TGTGCCAGCAGCGGACTAGCGGGCTTGTACCAAGAGACCCAGTACTTC. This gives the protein CASSGLAGLYQETQYF.

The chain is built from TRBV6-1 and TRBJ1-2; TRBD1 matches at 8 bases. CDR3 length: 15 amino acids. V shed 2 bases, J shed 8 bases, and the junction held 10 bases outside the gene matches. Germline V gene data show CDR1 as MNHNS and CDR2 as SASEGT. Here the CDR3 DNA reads TGTGCCAGCAGTGAAATTGGGCAGGGGGCTGGGGGCTACACCTTC. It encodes CASSEIGQGAGGYTF.

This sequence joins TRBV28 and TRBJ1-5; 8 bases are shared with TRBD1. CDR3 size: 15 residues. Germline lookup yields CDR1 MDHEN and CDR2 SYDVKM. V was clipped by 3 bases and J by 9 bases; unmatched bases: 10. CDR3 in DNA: TGTGCCAGCAGTTTTTTGGACAGGGTCAAGTCGCCCCAGCATTTT. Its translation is CASSFLDRVKSPQHF.

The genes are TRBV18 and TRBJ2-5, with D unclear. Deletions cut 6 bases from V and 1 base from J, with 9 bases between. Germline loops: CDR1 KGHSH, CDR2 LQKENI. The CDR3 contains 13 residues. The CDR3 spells CASSLGLQETQYF. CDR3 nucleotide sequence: TGTGCCAGCTCCCTGGGCCTCCAAGAGACCCAGTACTTC.

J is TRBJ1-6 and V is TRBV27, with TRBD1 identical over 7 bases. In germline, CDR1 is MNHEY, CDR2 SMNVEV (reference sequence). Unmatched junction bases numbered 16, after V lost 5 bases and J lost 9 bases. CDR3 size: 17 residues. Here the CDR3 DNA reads TGTGCCAGCAGTCTGTACCCTTCACAGGGGCGTACTTCACCCCTCCACTTT. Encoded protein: CASSLYPSQGRTSPLHF.

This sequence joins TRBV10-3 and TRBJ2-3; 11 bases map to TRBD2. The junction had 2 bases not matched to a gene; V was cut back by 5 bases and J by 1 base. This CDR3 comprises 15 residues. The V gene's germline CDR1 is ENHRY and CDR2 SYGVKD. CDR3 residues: CAISLTSGGTDTQYF. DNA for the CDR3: TGTGCCATCAGTCTGACTAGCGGGGGCACAGATACGCAGTATTTT.

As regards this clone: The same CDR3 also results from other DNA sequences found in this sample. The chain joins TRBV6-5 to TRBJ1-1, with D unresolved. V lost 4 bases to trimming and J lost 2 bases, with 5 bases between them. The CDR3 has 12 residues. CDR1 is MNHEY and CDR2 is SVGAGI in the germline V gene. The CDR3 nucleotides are TGTGCCAGCAGTTTTCGTAACACTGAAGCTTTCTTT. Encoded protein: CASSFRNTEAFF.

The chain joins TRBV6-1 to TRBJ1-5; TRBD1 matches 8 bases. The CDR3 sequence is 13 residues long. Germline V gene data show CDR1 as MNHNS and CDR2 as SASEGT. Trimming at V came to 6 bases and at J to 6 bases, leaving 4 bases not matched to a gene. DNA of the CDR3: TGTGCCAGCAGCGACAGGGGAAGTCAGCCCCAGCATTTT. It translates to CASSDRGSQPQHF.

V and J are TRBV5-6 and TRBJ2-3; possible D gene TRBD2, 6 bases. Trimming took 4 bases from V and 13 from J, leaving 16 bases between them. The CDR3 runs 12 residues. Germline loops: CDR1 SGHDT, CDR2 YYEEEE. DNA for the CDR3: TGTGCCAGCAGCCCCGCTGGACTACCTGAGTATTTT. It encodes CASSPAGLPEYF.

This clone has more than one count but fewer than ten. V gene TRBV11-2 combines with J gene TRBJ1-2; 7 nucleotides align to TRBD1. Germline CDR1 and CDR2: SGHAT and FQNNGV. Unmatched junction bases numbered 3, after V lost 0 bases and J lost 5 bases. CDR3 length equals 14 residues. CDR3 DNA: TGTGCCAGCAGCTTAGAAGCAGGGGGGTATGGCTACACCTTC. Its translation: CASSLEAGGYGYTF.